A selection of T cell receptor beta chains follows, all from one sample in a study of T-cell memory formation after mild COVID-19. One entry per CDR3 protein results from TCRdb running MiXCR on the 5' RACE reads. The top ten hold under 15% of the sample, which has just under 550,000 distinct CDR3 sequences, about a fifth seen once. The sequenced sample was PBMCs or a T cell subset sorted from them (not recorded which). The receptor source for this set is an adult woman who had mild COVID-19 (a few samples of this study predate the infection). Cell type and time point are not known. The CDR3 runs from the conserved cysteine through the conserved F or W. A D gene is named only where the DNA matches it firmly. Size is omitted from some rows. Given values are once, few, many or a class for expanded clones.

D gene,V gene,J gene,clone size,CDR3 DNA,CDR3 protein
TRBD1,TRBV12-3/TRBV12-4,TRBJ2-1,.,TGTGCCAGCAGTTTATCCCTTGACAGGGGCCCCTACAATGAGCAGTTCTTC,CASSLSLDRGPYNEQFF
.,TRBV5-1,TRBJ1-2,few,TGCGCCAGCAGCTTTGACCCTAAGAGTGGCTACACCTTC,CASSFDPKSGYTF
.,TRBV12-3/TRBV12-4,TRBJ1-3,.,TGTGCCAGCAGCAACACCCGTAGGGGAAACACCATATATTTT,CASSNTRRGNTIYF
TRBD2,TRBV6-5,TRBJ2-1,few,TGTGCCAGCAGACCCGGACTAGCCAATGAGCAGTTCTTC,CASRPGLANEQFF
TRBD1,TRBV11-1,TRBJ2-2,.,TGTGCCAGCAGTCCTTCAAGGGGACAGATAACTACCGGGGAGCTGTTTTTT,CASSPSRGQITTGELFF
TRBD2,TRBV24-1,TRBJ2-1,.,TGTGCCACCAGCACTAGCGGGGGGCTATCCTACAATGAGCAGTTCTTC,CATSTSGGLSYNEQFF
.,TRBV5-1,TRBJ2-7,few,TGCGCCAGCAGCTTCGGGAGCGGCCCCTTAGTCGAGCAGTACTTC,CASSFGSGPLVEQYF
.,TRBV5-6,TRBJ2-2,.,TGTGCCAGCAGCTGGACAGTAAACACCGGGGAGCTGTTTTTT,CASSWTVNTGELFF
TRBD1,TRBV30,TRBJ1-2,.,TGTGCCTGGAGAGGACAGGCATACTATGGCTACACCTTC,CAWRGQAYYGYTF
.,TRBV10-3,TRBJ2-1,.,TGTGCCATCAGTGATAGGACAGAACCCTACAATGAGCAGTTCTTC,CAISDRTEPYNEQFF
TRBD1,TRBV7-6,TRBJ2-1,.,TGTGCCAGCAGCTTAAGTCGCAGGGGGTACTACAATGAGCAGTTCTTC,CASSLSRRGYYNEQFF